This entry describes one TCR beta chain. Its antigen is unknown. The sample comes from a study of cytomegalovirus exposure and HLA in healthy donors. Across the study: A preliminary data release comprised 80 million or so unique TCRs obtained from HLA-typed donors. Most donors, just over 80% of around 400 genotyped, fell in the Caucasian-associated ancestry cluster.

Primers: 60 Vbeta forward and 13 Jbeta reverse. This table comes from immunoSEQ multiplex PCR, and its TCRdb copy is limited to in-frame clones, with some not included. The repertoire has about 120,000 clones, over 70% of them found once; the top ten carry roughly 4%. CDR3 size: 15 residues. V was pared by 3 bases and J by 5 bases, with 7 bases of the junction left unmatched. Germline lookup yields CDR1 MNHNS and CDR2 SASEGT. Study-wide points: A likely sequencing artifact accounted for one observed cluster of highly shared sequence variants. In a later analysis, a genetic analysis reported fewer productive-TCR N-insertions in an Asian-associated ancestry cluster than the cohort average.

The specimen was PBMCs. The chain has TRBV6-1 and TRBJ1-1; TRBD1 matches at 9 bases. The clonotype originates from a young man in good health and CMV-seropositive. CDR3 amino acids: CASSEVQGAETEAFF. The DNA of the CDR3 is TGTGCCAGCAGTGAGGTACAGGGGGCCGAAACTGAAGCTTTCTTT.